The T cell receptor beta chain under discussion was sequenced for a study of T cell responses to AZD1222 COVID-19 vaccine (TCRdb year 2021). In the study overall: AZD1222 recipients given second doses at about 4 weeks or at about 12 weeks were pooled, since spike-specific TCR depth and breadth were not found to differ between the two schedules. TCR sequencing was performed for 230 to 250 trial participants, of whom some 200 were given two doses of AZD1222 and approximately 25 were given two doses of MenACWY control vaccine. Trial participants were enrolled into age subgroups of 18-55, 56-69 and 70-plus years, which contained roughly 150, 30 and 60 TCR-sequenced participants, respectively. Overall study results and their limits: The vaccine-associated CD4 TCRs covered the entire spike protein, and the dominant responses fell in regions 160-218 and 743-854. Because no day 14 peak-response samples were available, repertoires were characterized only after the peak T cell response. Reportedly, almost half of the unique spike-specific TCRs recognized epitopes lying outside the regions that are mutated in the B.1.351 and B.1.1.7 variants. The 56-69-year group was small, and its depth increase did not reach significance, likely because of low power. Only six AZD1222 recipients were SARS-CoV-2 seropositive at baseline, limiting conclusions about previously exposed vaccinees. After two AZD1222 doses, both the breadth and the depth of spike-specific TCRs were significantly higher than at day 0 and than in MenACWY recipients. Participants were mostly white British and included more females than males, and it was suggested by the authors that clonal diversity may have been underestimated.

The CDR3 regions of human TCRbeta chains were analyzed by immunosequencing. Per the source publication's procedure: Repertoire TCRs were checked for matches against a reference library of SARS-CoV-2-specific TCRs that had been generated using the MIRA antigen-specificity platform. Breadth was defined as the fraction of unique TCRs that were SARS-CoV-2-associated. Depth was defined as the fraction of total T cells that were SARS-CoV-2-associated. Using the MIRA data, each spike-specific TCR was assigned both to the spike region to which the TCR was reactive and to a CD4 or CD8 class. Log10-transformed breadth and depth values were compared by one-way ANOVA with Sidak's multiple comparisons tests. In its TCRdb copy, this immuneACCESS table keeps in-frame sequences only and misses some clones. Where compared with another copy, unresolved V genes explain less than half of these, and the others have no known cause. V and J calls and clone size are as listed in that table; D and trimming were resolved from the DNA. This sample lists 150,000 to 160,000 clones; around 89% were detected once. Around 2.9% of the sample is held by the ten biggest clonotypes.

In the paper's terms, the time point label means: baseline before first vaccination. Vaccinee samples were obtained from the UK trials COV001 and COV002, which included a single-blind randomized controlled phase 2/3 trial of AZD1222 (ChAdOx1 nCoV-19) in healthy adults. For TCRbeta chain sequencing, PBMC samples were collected from trial participants at day 0 and at day 28 after the second dose. Concerning this clone itself: Its antigen target is currently unknown. No per-base quality is available; no much larger clone lies one base away.

The germline V gene (reference sequence) gives CDR1 as MNHEY and CDR2 as SMNVEV. After removal of 6 bases from V and 7 bases from J, the junction retains 11 bases not matched to a gene. From the cysteine up to the phenylalanine, the CDR3 has a length of 15 residues. Of the read, only the CDR3 DNA is kept; its 45 bases are in frame from base 1. This specimen was peripheral blood, taken on day 0 of AZD1222 vaccination. This chain is built from TRBV27 and TRBJ2-1, and 8 junction bases match TRBD1. The origin of this receptor is an adult in good health. The base sequence is TGTGCCAGCAGCCGCCGACAGGGGCAGGGAAATGAGCAGTTCTTC. It translates to CASSRRQGQGNEQFF.